This is a list of T cell receptor beta chains from one sample in a study of cytomegalovirus exposure and HLA in healthy donors. Profiled with immunoSEQ multiplex PCR; TCRdb holds only in-frame clones, not every one. The data contain about 110,000 clones, over 65% of them singletons. The sequenced sample consisted of PBMCs. All receptors derive from a woman aged 25 to 39 in good health and CMV-seropositive. CDR3s include the opening cysteine and the closing phenylalanine or tryptophan.

j_gene,v_gene,CDR3aa
TRBJ1-6,TRBV5-3,CARSCTGKFTLHF
TRBJ1-5,TRBV27,CASSLYGGEGQPQHF
TRBJ2-1,TRBV5-1,CASSLVSGSSYNEQFF
TRBJ2-7,TRBV25-1,CASSSSEQYF
TRBJ1-1,TRBV6-6,CASRQMNTEAFF
TRBJ2-7,TRBV11-3,CASSPRTATYEQYF
TRBJ2-2,TRBV30,CAWTSGGRRELFF
TRBJ1-1,TRBV12-5,CASGRRDRNTEAFF
TRBJ2-3,TRBV9,CASSVVTESDTQYF
.,TRBV25-1,CASSESTGRIVDEQYF
TRBJ1-3,TRBV5-4,CASSAGTAGNTIYF
TRBJ1-1,TRBV6-5,CASSLQENTEAFF
TRBJ2-1,TRBV7-6,CASSLVGSETGGGDEQFF
TRBJ2-2,TRBV30,CAWRELADTGELFF
TRBJ1-1,TRBV6-5,CASRKTGGPEAFF
TRBJ2-5,TRBV14,CASSQDVGGGETQYF
TRBJ1-1,TRBV6-5,CASSMSANTEAFF
TRBJ1-2,TRBV6-5,CASSSLGQGRSYGYTF
TRBJ2-1,TRBV4-1,CASSPNSGVNNEQFF
TRBJ2-3,TRBV9,CASSRTPGLGTDTQYF
TRBJ1-3,TRBV6-5,CASSYGLGRGNTIYF
TRBJ2-7,TRBV7-2,CASSPYGQGEREQYF